This is a list of T cell receptor beta chains from one sample in a study of shared clonotypes between healthy human individuals. Assay: immunoSEQ multiplex PCR; the TCRdb copy retains only in-frame clones and omits some. Of about 1.5 million clones detected, roughly 96% appear once; the ten largest clones hold approximately 1.1%. Sequenced: naive CD4+ T cells sorted from blood. The receptors were sampled from a man aged 30-40 years in good health. CDR3s leave out the opening cysteine and the closing phenylalanine or tryptophan. The order of the fields is V gene, J gene, CDR3 length, CDR3 protein.

TRBV6-1	TRBJ2-2	13	ASRENPGQDGELF
TRBV14	TRBJ1-2	11	ASSQVGAYGYT
TRBV21-1	TRBJ2-2	18	ASTTPPGLAGGPGTGELF
TRBV11-2	TRBJ2-1	14	ASSLELSTSYNEQF
TRBV6-5	TRBJ2-7	10	ASSYSGTSQY
TRBV5-4	TRBJ2-7	13	ASSRGQGRTYEQY
TRBV28	TRBJ2-7	10	ASSLTVYEQY
TRBV19	TRBJ1-5	16	ASSIFGRRGLVNQPQH
TRBV7-9	TRBJ1-5	10	ASSLTNQPQH
TRBV6-1	TRBJ1-1	12	ASSQTGLATEAF
TRBV15	TRBJ2-7	11	ATSRGAPTEQY
TRBV5-1	TRBJ2-4	13	ASSSIPGRENIQY
TRBV6-5	TRBJ2-1	13	ASSQPWQGRHEQF
TRBV28	TRBJ1-5	14	ASRDSSGQSNQPQH
TRBV12-5	TRBJ2-2	13	ASGTGTSGTGELF
TRBV4-1	TRBJ2-1	14	ASSRPGLAGVNEQF
TRBV10-3	TRBJ1-3	13	AISERGTGRNTIY
TRBV11-2	TRBJ2-1	15	ASSVRLASGRYNEQF
TRBV15	TRBJ2-5	11	ATSRWGLETQY
TRBV9	TRBJ2-7	13	ASSVGAGSSYEQY
TRBV10-1	TRBJ2-3	10	ASGDSTDTQY
TRBV18	TRBJ2-5	13	ASSVTGLGQETQY
TRBV27	TRBJ2-1	13	ASSFRGVSYNEQF
TRBV29-1	TRBJ2-7	9	SVQGEYEQY
TRBV6-1	TRBJ2-7	9	ASGGLYEQY
TRBV7-9	TRBJ1-4	12	ASSRGEFNEKLF
TRBV6-5	TRBJ1-1	12	ASSKDRSNTEAF
TRBV6-5	TRBJ2-7	13	ASSTPGLAAYEQY
TRBV19	TRBJ2-5	12	ASSRSGRKETQY
TRBV9	TRBJ2-7	13	ASSPRTSGFYEQY
TRBV5-4	TRBJ2-2	15	ASSTPLRRSGTGELF
TRBV5-5	TRBJ2-7	12	ASSPGLPTYEQY
TRBV29-1	TRBJ2-3	14	SVYFRLAGGADTQY
TRBV18	TRBJ2-7	13	ASSPGTGVAYEQY
TRBV5-1	TRBJ2-1	10	ASSLAFEEQF
TRBV28	TRBJ2-7	14	ASSTPELGSGREQY
TRBV5-1	TRBJ1-1	12	ASAPDRTNTEAF
TRBV15	TRBJ1-5	11	ATSHSPGQPQH
TRBV29-1	TRBJ2-1	7	SVVNEQF
TRBV4-2	TRBJ2-2	14	ASSQRGAGEPGELF
TRBV5-4	TRBJ2-5	12	ASSSPQGRETQY
TRBV5-4	TRBJ2-7	13	ASSDGQEPTYEQY
TRBV7-9	TRBJ2-7	12	ASSFSGRSGEQY
TRBV29-1	TRBJ2-2	11	SVENWNTGELF
TRBV18	TRBJ2-7	13	ASSPMDSSSYEQY
TRBV5-6	TRBJ2-2	12	ASILWEPTGELF
TRBV25-1	TRBJ1-1	12	ASSPREEGTEAF
TRBV9	TRBJ2-7	13	ASSRQGEISYEQY
TRBV5-4	TRBJ2-1	11	ASSLEGRNEQF
TRBV9	TRBJ2-5	13	ASSEAGTRKETQY
TRBV5-1	TRBJ2-5	13	ASSRWAGYQETQY
TRBV5-5	TRBJ1-2	10	ASRVDGSGYT
TRBV6-5	TRBJ2-7	13	ASGPGDRLTYEQY
TRBV5-1	TRBJ1-2	10	ASSTGKGGYT
TRBV18	TRBJ2-2	12	ASSPNRGTGELF
TRBV7-6	TRBJ2-1	15	ASSTGTSGSSYNEQF
TRBV4-3	TRBJ1-1	15	ASSQAPGGRWNTEAF
TRBV11-3	TRBJ2-1	11	ASSGEPYNEQF